A selection of T cell receptor beta chains follows, all from one sample in a study of T cell repertoires in cytomegalovirus infection. In TCRdb, the reads were re-called with MiXCR into one record per CDR3 protein. The sample carries 560,000 or so distinct CDR3 sequences, approximately 15% recorded once. The sample taken for sequencing was CD8+ T cells from PBMCs. These receptor sequences come from a human donor in good health (CMV status not recorded). Some clones in this sample may be carry-over from other donors' samples. Each CDR3 is given with its conserved first and last residue. Fields, in order: V gene, D gene, J gene, clone size, CDR3 protein, CDR3 DNA. D genes are given only for firm matches. The listing skips clone size in some rows; elsewhere it reads once, few, many or a size class.

TRBV11-2,TRBD2,TRBJ2-1,many,CASSFSGGIYNEQFF,TGTGCCAGCAGCTTTAGCGGGGGGATTTACAATGAGCAGTTCTTC
TRBV6-8,TRBD1,TRBJ1-5,NA,CATRDSGGNQPQHF,TGTGCCACCCGGGACAGCGGAGGCAATCAGCCCCAGCATTTT
TRBV24-1,NA,TRBJ1-5,few,CATSAGGLGQPQHF,TGTGCCACCTCAGCGGGGGGGTTGGGACAGCCCCAGCATTTT
TRBV29-1,TRBD1,TRBJ1-4,NA,CSLSGQGVATNEKLFF,TGCAGCCTGTCTGGACAGGGGGTAGCGACTAATGAAAAACTGTTTTTT
TRBV20-1,TRBD2,TRBJ2-1,NA,CSARDSGRVYNEQFF,TGCAGTGCTAGAGATTCCGGGAGGGTATACAATGAGCAGTTCTTC
TRBV7-4,NA,TRBJ1-1,NA,CASSLRGEGAFF,TGTGCCAGCAGCTTAAGAGGGGAGGGGGCTTTCTTT
TRBV7-9,NA,TRBJ1-1,few,CASSSVVFEAFF,TGTGCCAGCAGCTCCGTAGTCTTTGAAGCTTTCTTT
TRBV19,NA,TRBJ2-7,few,CASSITHAGKGGEQYF,TGTGCCAGTAGTATAACCCATGCCGGGAAGGGTGGCGAGCAGTACTTC
TRBV5-1,NA,TRBJ2-2,few,CASTTNRHTGELFF,TGCGCCAGCACCACAAACAGGCACACCGGGGAGCTGTTTTTT
TRBV28,NA,TRBJ2-7,NA,CASSSPGQGDEQYF,TGTGCCAGCAGTTCCCCTGGGCAGGGTGACGAGCAGTACTTC
TRBV7-2,NA,TRBJ2-5,many,CASSRFRDQQETQYF,TGTGCCAGCAGCCGTTTCCGGGACCAACAAGAGACCCAGTACTTC
TRBV20-1,TRBD2,TRBJ2-1,NA,CSAPGTSGYNEQFF,TGCAGTGCTCCCGGGACTAGTGGCTACAATGAGCAGTTCTTC
TRBV29-1,NA,TRBJ1-5,many,CSVIDGQLINQPQHF,TGCAGCGTTATCGACGGACAGCTAATCAATCAGCCCCAGCATTTT
TRBV2,TRBD1,TRBJ1-1,NA,CASNSPGQGMGTEAFF,TGTGCCAGCAACTCCCCGGGACAGGGAATGGGCACTGAAGCTTTCTTT
TRBV6-6,NA,TRBJ2-7,NA,CASSPPGVGGDEQYF,TGTGCCAGCAGTCCACCGGGAGTCGGGGGTGACGAGCAGTACTTC
TRBV20-1,TRBD1,TRBJ1-1,many,CSASGTVNTEAFF,TGCAGTGCTTCCGGGACAGTGAACACTGAAGCTTTCTTT
TRBV11-2,TRBD1,TRBJ1-4,many,CASSRDRVDEKLFF,TGTGCCAGCAGCCGGGACAGGGTTGATGAAAAACTGTTTTTT
TRBV7-9,NA,TRBJ1-1,many,CASSLGRWGDTEAFF,TGTGCCAGCAGCCTTGGACGGTGGGGGGACACTGAAGCTTTCTTT
TRBV12-3/TRBV12-4,TRBD2,TRBJ2-1,many,CASTPGGRNEQFF,TGTGCCAGCACCCCGGGGGGGAGGAATGAGCAGTTCTTC
TRBV9,NA,TRBJ2-2,NA,CASSVGGSPRGDTGELFF,TGTGCCAGCAGCGTAGGGGGGAGTCCAAGAGGCGACACCGGGGAGCTGTTTTTT
TRBV20-1,NA,TRBJ2-3,NA,CSARDSYTDTQYF,TGCAGTGCTAGGGACTCTTACACAGATACGCAGTATTTT
TRBV23-1,NA,TRBJ2-7,NA,CASSQAVAGALQYF,TGCGCCAGCAGTCAGGCAGTGGCAGGGGCCTTGCAGTACTTC
TRBV2,NA,TRBJ2-7,few,CASAWTEGSGTSYEQYF,TGTGCCAGCGCCTGGACAGAGGGGAGCGGCACCTCCTACGAGCAGTACTTC
TRBV11-2,NA,TRBJ1-5,many,CASSRWKGQPQHF,TGTGCCAGCAGCCGGTGGAAGGGCCAGCCCCAGCATTTT
TRBV20-1,TRBD1,TRBJ2-1,few,CSARDKDRGATFYNEQFF,TGCAGTGCTAGAGATAAGGACAGGGGGGCCACTTTCTACAATGAGCAGTTCTTC
TRBV6-5,NA,TRBJ2-1,NA,CASSPGEVNEQFF,TGTGCCAGCAGCCCGGGTGAGGTCAATGAGCAGTTCTTC
TRBV2,NA,TRBJ2-7,NA,CATRGSVYEQYF,TGTGCCACTCGGGGGAGCGTCTACGAGCAGTACTTC
TRBV7-9,NA,TRBJ2-7,many,CASSLYGQTYEQYF,TGTGCCAGCAGCTTATATGGCCAGACCTACGAGCAGTACTTC
TRBV4-2,NA,TRBJ2-7,few,CASSQDAAVPSYEQYF,TGTGCCAGCAGCCAAGATGCGGCGGTCCCATCCTACGAGCAGTACTTC
TRBV27,NA,TRBJ1-5,NA,CASSSTGHYNQPQHF,TGTGCCAGCAGTTCCACAGGCCACTACAATCAGCCCCAGCATTTT
TRBV5-1,TRBD1,TRBJ2-7,NA,CASSSDPGTGVYEQYF,TGCGCCAGCAGCTCCGACCCCGGGACAGGAGTCTACGAGCAGTACTTC
TRBV5-6,NA,TRBJ1-6,NA,CASRTGRLSSYNSPLHF,TGTGCCAGCAGAACAGGACGTCTGAGCTCCTATAATTCACCCCTCCACTTT
TRBV10-3,NA,TRBJ1-2,NA,CAVNTGNGYTF,TGTGCCGTCAACACAGGCAATGGCTACACCTTC
TRBV29-1,TRBD1,TRBJ1-3,NA,CSVGDGTASGNTIYF,TGCAGCGTTGGGGACGGGACAGCTTCTGGAAACACCATATATTTT